This T cell receptor (beta chain) was documented in a study of human T cells and chemical hapten exposure (dated by TCRdb to 2020 to 2022). Background for the entire study: For sensitization, 2% DPC in acetone was applied to a 2 cm by 2 cm area of upper inner arm skin. Blood was sampled from patients pre-sensitization (week 0) and at 2, 6 and about 24 weeks after DPC sensitization. Patch testing was done on the upper back using Finn chambers containing 0.01% DPC, and results were scored after 6 days according to International Contact Dermatitis Research Group standards. Some 29 alopecia patients provided blood for TCR sequencing at one to four time points (pre-sensitization, 2, 6 and 24 weeks). Libraries were pooled for sequencing, and per-sample TCR yields varied mainly because of small differences in library volumes within the pool. Patients additionally received weekly therapeutic DPC doses to the scalp throughout the roughly 24-week study period. The patient cohort, mostly female, included alopecia areata with under or over 50% scalp involvement, alopecia totalis and alopecia universalis. Peripheral blood TCR repertoire changes were tracked in vivo in alopecia patients during primary and secondary sensitization to the hapten diphenylcyclopropenone (DPC). Findings and caveats that apply to the study as a whole: Patch test score was positively correlated with the number of PT1 expanded TCRs, with significance at thresholds 8, 16 and 32 but not at 4. No change with DPC sensitization was found in the number of TCRs above 1 in 1000 frequency, and no evidence of global repertoire structure alterations was found. After repeated subsampling, changes were observed in the strength of the expansion versus patch-test correlation and in the threshold at which the correlation became significant. Because every patient had alopecia, a presumed autoimmune disease, the patients' immune response might differ from that of healthy individuals. Significantly more large CDR3 similarity clusters were formed by expanded TCRs than by pre-sensitization or healthy control sets, consistent with antigen-driven responses.

Interpreted using the paper, the time point label stands for: patch test 2, 6 weeks after DPC sensitization. Taken with the paper, the label for treatment or condition translates to: therapeutic diphenylcyclopropenone sensitization with weekly scalp DPC. At every patch-test visit, the blood draw took place before the patch test was put on. Eligible patients were aged 18 to 70, diagnosed with alopecia, deemed suitable for DPC therapy, and excluded if pregnant. Unfractionated whole blood was collected in Tempus Blood RNA tubes, and total RNA was extracted from that blood. Library construction relied on RACE. TCRdb shows the sequencer as NextSeq 500. During library preparation, unique molecular identifiers were attached to individual cDNA molecules so that TCRs could be counted in a quantitative, reproducible way. Both TCR alpha and TCR beta chains were sequenced from each blood RNA sample. The authors' analysis ran thus. The median number of TCRs per sample was approximately 93,000, ranging from 23,224 to 690,600. The Decombinator software suite was used to annotate the V, J and CDR3 of the TCR reads. To make PS versus PT1 abundance plots, every sample was subsampled to the same number of TCRs (28,000). Expanded TCRs were defined as absent before sensitization and observed at least eight times at the 2-week time point. Starting from the raw public reads, TCRdb applied fastp trimming at Q25, assembled clones with MiXCR and retained in-frame beta chains. Duplicate CDR3 protein sequences are folded into a single record with the most common DNA and genes. Here the V and J calls rest on TCRdb's processing, not on the authors' analysis. This sample lists approximately 97,000 distinct CDR3 sequences; 9.5% to 12% were detected once. Jointly, the top ten make up roughly 3.1% of the sample.

V is cut back by 4 bases and J by 4 bases, with 10 bases in the junction unmatched. CDR1 and CDR2 were assigned from the germline V gene as ENHRY and SYGVKD. The CDR3 starts with the cysteine, ends with the phenylalanine, and has 16 residues. This entry keeps only the CDR3 DNA: 48 bases, framed from base 1. This clonotype was seen at least ten times. The antigen this receptor binds is unknown. The sample holds no much larger clone one base away, and base qualities are not on file. This receptor chain uses TRBV10-3 and TRBJ2-3; a stretch of 8 junction bases matches TRBD2. The sequence was collected from a woman in her thirties or forties with alopecia areata. Some clones in this sample may be carry-over from other donors' samples. This specimen consisted of whole blood, obtained in connection with sensitization to the hapten diphenylcyclopropenone (DPC). The sequenced DNA is TGTGCCATCAGTGGGTCGGCGGGAGGTTCCCCAGATACGCAGTATTTT. It translates to CAISGSAGGSPDTQYF.